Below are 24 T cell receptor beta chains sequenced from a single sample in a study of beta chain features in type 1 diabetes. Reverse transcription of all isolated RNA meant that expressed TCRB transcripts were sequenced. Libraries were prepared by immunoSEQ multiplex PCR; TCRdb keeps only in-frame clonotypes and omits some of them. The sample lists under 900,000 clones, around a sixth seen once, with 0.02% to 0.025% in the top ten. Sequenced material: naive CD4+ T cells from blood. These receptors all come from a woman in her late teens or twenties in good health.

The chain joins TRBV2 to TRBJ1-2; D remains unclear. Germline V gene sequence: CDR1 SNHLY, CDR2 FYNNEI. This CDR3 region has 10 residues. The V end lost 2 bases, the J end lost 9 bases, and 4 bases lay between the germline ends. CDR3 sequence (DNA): TGTGCCAGCAGTGAACCCCGCTACACCTTC. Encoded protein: CASSEPRYTF.

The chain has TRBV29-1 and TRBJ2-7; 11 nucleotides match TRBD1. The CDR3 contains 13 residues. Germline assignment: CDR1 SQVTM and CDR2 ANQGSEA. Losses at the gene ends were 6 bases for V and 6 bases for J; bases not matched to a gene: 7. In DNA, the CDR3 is TGCAGCGTGGAAACCGGGACAGGGGGCGAGCAGTACTTC. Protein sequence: CSVETGTGGEQYF.

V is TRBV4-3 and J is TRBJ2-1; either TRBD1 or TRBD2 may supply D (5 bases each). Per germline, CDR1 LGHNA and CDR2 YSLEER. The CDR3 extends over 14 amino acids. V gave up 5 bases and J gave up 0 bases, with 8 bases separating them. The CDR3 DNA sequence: TGCGCCAGCAGCGAGGGGAGCTCCTACAATGAGCAGTTCTTC. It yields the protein CASSEGSSYNEQFF.

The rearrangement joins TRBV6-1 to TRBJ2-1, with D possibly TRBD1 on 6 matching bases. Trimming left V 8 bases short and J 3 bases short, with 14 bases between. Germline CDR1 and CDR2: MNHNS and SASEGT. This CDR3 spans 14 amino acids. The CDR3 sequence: CASGKGQLYNEQFF. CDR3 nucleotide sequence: TGTGCCAGCGGTAAAGGACAGCTCTACAATGAGCAGTTCTTC.

The CDR3 DNA reads TGTGCCACAGCCTCCCCAATGCGGAGCTCCTACAATGAGCAGTTCTTC. Translated, it gives CATASPMRSSYNEQFF. The chain combines TRBV19 with TRBJ2-1; D ambiguous. CDR3 size: 16 residues. Per germline, CDR1 LNHDA and CDR2 SQIVND (reference sequence). V shed 10 bases and J shed 0 bases, with 19 bases lying between them.

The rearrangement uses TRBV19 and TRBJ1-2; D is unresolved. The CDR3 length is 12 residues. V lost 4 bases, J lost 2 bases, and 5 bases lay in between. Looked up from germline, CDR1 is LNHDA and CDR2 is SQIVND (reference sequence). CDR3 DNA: TGTGCCAGTAGTAATAGGAACTATGGCTACACCTTC. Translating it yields CASSNRNYGYTF. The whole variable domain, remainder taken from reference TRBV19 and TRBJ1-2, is DGGITQSPKYLFRKEGQNVTLSCEQNLNHDAMYWYRQDPGQGLRLIYYSQIVNDFQKGDIAEGYSVSREKKESFPLTVTSAQKNPTAFYLCASSNRNYGYTFGSGTRLTVV.

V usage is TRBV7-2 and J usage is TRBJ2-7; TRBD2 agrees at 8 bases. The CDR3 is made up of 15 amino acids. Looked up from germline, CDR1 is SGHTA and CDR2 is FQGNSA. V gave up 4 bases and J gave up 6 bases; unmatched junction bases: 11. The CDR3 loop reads CASSSHSSGWSEQYF. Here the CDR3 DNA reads TGTGCCAGCAGCTCACATTCTAGCGGGTGGAGCGAGCAGTACTTC.

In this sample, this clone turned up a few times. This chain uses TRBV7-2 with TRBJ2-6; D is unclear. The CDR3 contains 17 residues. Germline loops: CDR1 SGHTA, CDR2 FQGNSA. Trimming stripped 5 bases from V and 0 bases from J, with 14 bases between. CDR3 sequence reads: CASSLSGRSSGANVLTF. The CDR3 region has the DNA TGTGCCAGCAGCCTCTCCGGACGGAGCTCTGGGGCCAACGTCCTGACTTTC.

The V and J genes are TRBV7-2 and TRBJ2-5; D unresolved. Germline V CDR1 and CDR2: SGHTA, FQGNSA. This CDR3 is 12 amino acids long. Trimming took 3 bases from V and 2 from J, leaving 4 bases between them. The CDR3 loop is CASSFSQETQYF. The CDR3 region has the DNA TGTGCCAGCAGCTTCTCGCAAGAGACCCAGTACTTC.

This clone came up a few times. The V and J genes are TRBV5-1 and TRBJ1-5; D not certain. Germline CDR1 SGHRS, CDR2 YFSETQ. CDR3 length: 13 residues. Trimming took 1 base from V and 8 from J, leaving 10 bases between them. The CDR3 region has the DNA TGCGCCAGCAGCTTGTTTGGGGATGAGCCCCAGCATTTT. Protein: CASSLFGDEPQHF.

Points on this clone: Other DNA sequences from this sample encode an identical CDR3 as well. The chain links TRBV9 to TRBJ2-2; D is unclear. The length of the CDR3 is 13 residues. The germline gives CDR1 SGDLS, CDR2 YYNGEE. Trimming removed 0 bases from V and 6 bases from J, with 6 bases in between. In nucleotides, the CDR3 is TGTGCCAGCAGCGTAGGGCTCCCCGGGGAGCTGTTTTTT. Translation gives CASSVGLPGELFF.

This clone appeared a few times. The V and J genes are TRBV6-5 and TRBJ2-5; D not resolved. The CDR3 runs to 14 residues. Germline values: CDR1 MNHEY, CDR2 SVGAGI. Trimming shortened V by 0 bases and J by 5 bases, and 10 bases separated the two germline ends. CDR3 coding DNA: TGTGCCAGCAGTTACTCCGCCCGGTGGGAGACCCAGTACTTC. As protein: CASSYSARWETQYF.

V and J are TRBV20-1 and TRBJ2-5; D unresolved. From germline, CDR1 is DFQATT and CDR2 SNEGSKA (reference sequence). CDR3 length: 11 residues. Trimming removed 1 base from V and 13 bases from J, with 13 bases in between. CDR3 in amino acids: CSARATLPPYF. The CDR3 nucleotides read TGCAGTGCTAGAGCGACTCTTCCTCCGTACTTC.

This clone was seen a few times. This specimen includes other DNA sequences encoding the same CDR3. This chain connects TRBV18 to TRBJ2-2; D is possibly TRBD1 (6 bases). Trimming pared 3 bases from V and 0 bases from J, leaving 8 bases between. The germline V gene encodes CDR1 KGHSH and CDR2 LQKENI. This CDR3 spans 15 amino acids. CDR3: CASSPRTANTGELFF. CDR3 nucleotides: TGTGCCAGCTCACCCCGGACAGCGAACACCGGGGAGCTGTTTTTT.

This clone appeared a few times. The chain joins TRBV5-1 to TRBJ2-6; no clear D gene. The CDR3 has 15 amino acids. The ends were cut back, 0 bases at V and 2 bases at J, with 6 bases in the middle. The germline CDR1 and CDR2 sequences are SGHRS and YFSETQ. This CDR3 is CASSLGRAGANVLTF. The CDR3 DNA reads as TGCGCCAGCAGCTTGGGTCGGGCTGGGGCCAACGTCCTGACTTTC.

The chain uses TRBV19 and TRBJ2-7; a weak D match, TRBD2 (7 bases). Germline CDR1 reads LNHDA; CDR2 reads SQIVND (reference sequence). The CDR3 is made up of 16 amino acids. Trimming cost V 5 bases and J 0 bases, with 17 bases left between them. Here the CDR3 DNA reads TGTGCCAGTAGTGACCGAGGGGGGGTAAGCTCCTACGAGCAGTACTTC. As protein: CASSDRGGVSSYEQYF.

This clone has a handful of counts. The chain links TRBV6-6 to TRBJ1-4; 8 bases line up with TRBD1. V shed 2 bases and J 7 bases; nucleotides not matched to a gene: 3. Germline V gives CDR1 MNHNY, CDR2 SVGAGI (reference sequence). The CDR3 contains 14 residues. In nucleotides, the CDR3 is TGTGCCAGCAGTTACCAGGGGGCGGCTGAAAAACTGTTTTTT. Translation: CASSYQGAAEKLFF.

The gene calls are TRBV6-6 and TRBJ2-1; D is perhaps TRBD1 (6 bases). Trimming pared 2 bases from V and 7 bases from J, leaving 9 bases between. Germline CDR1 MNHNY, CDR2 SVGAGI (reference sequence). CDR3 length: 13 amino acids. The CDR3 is CASSYNRVNEQFF. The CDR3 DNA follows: TGTGCCAGCAGTTACAACAGGGTGAATGAGCAGTTCTTC.

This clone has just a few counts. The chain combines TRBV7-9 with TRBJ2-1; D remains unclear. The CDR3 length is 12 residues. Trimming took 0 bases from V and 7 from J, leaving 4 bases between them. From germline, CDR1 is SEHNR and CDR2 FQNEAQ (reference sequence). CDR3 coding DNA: TGTGCCAGCAGCTTAGCGTTGAATGAGCAGTTCTTC. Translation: CASSLALNEQFF.

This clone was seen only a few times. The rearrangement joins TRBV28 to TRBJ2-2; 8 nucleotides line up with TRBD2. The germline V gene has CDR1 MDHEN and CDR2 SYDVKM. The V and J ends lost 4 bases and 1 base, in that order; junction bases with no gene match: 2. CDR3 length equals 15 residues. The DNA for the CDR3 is TGTGCCAGCAGTTCAGCGGGAGTGAACACCGGGGAGCTGTTTTTT. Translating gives CASSSAGVNTGELFF.

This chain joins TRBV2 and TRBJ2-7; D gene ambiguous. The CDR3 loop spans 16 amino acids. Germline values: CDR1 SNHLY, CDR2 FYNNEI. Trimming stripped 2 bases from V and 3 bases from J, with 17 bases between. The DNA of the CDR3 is TGTGCCAGCAGTGAAATCCCTGCAGTCATAAACTACGAGCAGTACTTC. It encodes CASSEIPAVINYEQYF. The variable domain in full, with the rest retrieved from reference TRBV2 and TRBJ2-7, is EPEVTQTPSHQVTQMGQEVILRCVPISNHLYFYWYRQILGQKVEFLVSFYNNEISEKSEIFDDQFSVERPDGSNFTLKIRSTKLEDSAMYFCASSEIPAVINYEQYFGPGTRLTVT.

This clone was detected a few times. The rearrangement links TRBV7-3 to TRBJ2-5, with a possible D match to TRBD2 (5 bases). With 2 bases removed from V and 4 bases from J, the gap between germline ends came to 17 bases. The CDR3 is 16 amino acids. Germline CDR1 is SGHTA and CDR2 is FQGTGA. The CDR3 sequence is CASSLGLTLRGETQYF. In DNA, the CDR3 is TGTGCCAGCAGCTTAGGTTTGACTCTACGGGGAGAGACCCAGTACTTC.

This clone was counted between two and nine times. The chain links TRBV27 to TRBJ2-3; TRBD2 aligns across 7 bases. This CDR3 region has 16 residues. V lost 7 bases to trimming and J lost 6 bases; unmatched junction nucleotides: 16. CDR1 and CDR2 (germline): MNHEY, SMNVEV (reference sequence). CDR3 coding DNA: TGTGCCAGCAAGGTCCGCGTTCGGGGGGTAGGGGATACGCAGTATTTT. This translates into CASKVRVRGVGDTQYF.

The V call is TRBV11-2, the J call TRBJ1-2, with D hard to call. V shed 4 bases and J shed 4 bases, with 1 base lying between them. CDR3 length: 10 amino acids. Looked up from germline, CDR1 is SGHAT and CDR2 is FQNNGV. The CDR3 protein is CASSSYGYTF. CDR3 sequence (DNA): TGTGCCAGCAGCTCCTATGGCTACACCTTC.